This entry features one T cell receptor beta chain sequence. The antigen is undetermined. These donors, healthy bone marrow donors, were studied. This entry comes from a study of cytomegalovirus exposure and HLA in healthy donors. About the study: Unique TCRs numbering about 85 million, obtained from HLA-typed donors, made up an early data release. General study points: Sequencing likely produced, as an artifact, a cluster of highly shared sequence variants. Most observed TCR sequences were rare, whereas some public TCRs were detected in many donors.

PCR primers comprised 60 Vbeta and 13 Jbeta primers. Generated by immunoSEQ multiplex PCR, the TCRdb table keeps only in-frame clones and is missing some. The table includes around 300,000 clones, just over 70% detected once. The CDR3 covers 12 residues. CDR1 GTSNPN and CDR2 SVGIG come from the germline V gene (reference sequence). The junction had 3 bases not matched to a gene; V was cut back by 2 bases and J by 5 bases. The receptor comes from a female donor in good health and CMV-seronegative. Sequencing was done on a sample of PBMCs. The chain links TRBV30 to TRBJ2-7, with TRBD1 matching over 7 bases. CDR3 residues: CAWSRGLDEQYF. The CDR3 DNA is TGTGCCTGGAGTAGGGGGCTTGACGAGCAGTACTTC.